This TCR beta chain was captured by sequencing in a study of post-analysis software for immune sequencing data. Study overall: The disease courses covered relapsing-remitting, secondary progressive and progressive-relapsing multiple sclerosis. Study findings and constraints: Normalized Chao1 diversity was significantly reduced in patients versus controls. Comparison of patients with controls showed about 5 TRBV segments more frequent in patients, TRBV5-6, TRBV5-1 and TRBV20-1 among them. Samples prepared in the same batch strongly co-clustered by F measure.

About this clonotype itself: Its matching antigen is unknown.

CDR1 is DFQATT, CDR2 SNEGSKA, per germline (reference sequence). The CDR3 length is 15 residues. V lost 6 bases, J lost 2 bases, and 7 bases stayed unmatched. cDNA libraries for TCR beta contained unique molecular identifiers. Input of about 0.9 to 10 million T cells yielded approximately 500,000 cDNA molecules. Via MiXCR, TCRdb re-called the PCR reads, giving one row per CDR3 protein. The sample contains roughly 600,000 distinct CDR3 sequences, roughly 47% of which appear only once. The genes are TRBV20-1 and TRBJ2-4; the match to TRBD1 covers 10 bases. This TCR derives from a girl aged 5-17 years with multiple sclerosis. Sequenced material: blood. The CDR3, as DNA: TGCAGTGCCCGTCGGACAGGGGGGACCAAAAACATTCAGTACTTC. Its translation is CSARRTGGTKNIQYF.